The sequence of this TCR beta chain was determined in a study of CD8 T cells in ankylosing spondylitis. Study-wide results and caveats: Ankylosing spondylitis blood appeared to be characterized by a TCR beta motif of 8 or 9 highly homologous variants. Disease-linked clones were reportedly significantly enriched in matched ankylosing spondylitis synovial fluid. Clones linked to the disease showed a CD8+ phenotype. They occurred at relatively low frequencies in peripheral blood.

From germline, CDR1 is SGHRS and CDR2 YFSETQ. Unmatched junction bases numbered 23, after V lost 2 bases and J lost 3 bases. The CDR3 totals 20 residues. Remarks on this clonotype: Its target is not known.

Library preparation for TCR beta used quantitative 5'-RACE with molecular barcodes. TCRdb re-derived calls from the 5' RACE reads in MiXCR, one entry per CDR3 protein. The sample includes roughly 700,000 distinct CDR3 sequences, under 20% seen only once; the top ten take approximately 18%. J is TRBJ2-7 and V is TRBV5-1; 7 bases agree with TRBD1. Sequenced sample: blood, either unsorted or a sorted T cell fraction (not recorded which). This clonotype originated in a male donor with ankylosing spondylitis. The CDR3 bases are TGCGCCAGCAGCTTCCCTAGACAGGGTTCGGACAGCCACTCAGTCTACGAGCAGTACTTC. Protein: CASSFPRQGSDSHSVYEQYF.